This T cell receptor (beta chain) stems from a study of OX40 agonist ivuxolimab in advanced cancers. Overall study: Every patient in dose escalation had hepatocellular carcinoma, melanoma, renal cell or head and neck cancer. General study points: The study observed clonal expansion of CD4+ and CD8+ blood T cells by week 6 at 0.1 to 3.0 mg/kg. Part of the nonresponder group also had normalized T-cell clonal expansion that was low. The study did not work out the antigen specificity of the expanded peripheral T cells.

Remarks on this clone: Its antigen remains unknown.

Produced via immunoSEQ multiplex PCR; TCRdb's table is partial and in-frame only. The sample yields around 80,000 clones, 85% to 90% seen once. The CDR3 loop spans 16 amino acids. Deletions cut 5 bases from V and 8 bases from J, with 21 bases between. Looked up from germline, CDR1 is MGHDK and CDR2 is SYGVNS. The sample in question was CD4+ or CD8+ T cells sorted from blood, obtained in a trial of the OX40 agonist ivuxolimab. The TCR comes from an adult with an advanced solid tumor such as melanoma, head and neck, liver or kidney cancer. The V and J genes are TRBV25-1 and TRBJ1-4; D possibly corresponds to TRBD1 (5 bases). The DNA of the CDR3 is TGTGCCAGCAGTCCTGGGGGGTGGTGGACGACAGAAAAACTGTTTTTT. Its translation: CASSPGGWWTTEKLFF.